This paragraph covers one TCR beta chain sequence. Its target is unknown. The data were obtained in a study of PD-1 blockade in classical Hodgkin lymphoma. There are 15 residues in the CDR3. Germline CDR1 SEHNR, CDR2 FQNEAQ (reference sequence). The V and J ends lost 5 bases and 7 bases respectively, with 18 bases between them. Profiled with immunoSEQ multiplex PCR; TCRdb holds only in-frame clones, not every one. Here the sample spans 30,000 to 40,000 clones, 80% to 95% being singletons. Patients all relapsed after autologous stem cell transplantation, and there was variation in brentuximab vedotin exposure. Negative selection with magnetic separation was used to purify CD4+ T cells from thawed PBMCs. The study recorded best responses of complete response, partial response or progressive disease. Study observations and caveats: It was reported that newly diagnosed patients had less baseline TCR diversity than healthy donors. Sources of repertoire differences remain undefined, possibly disease activity or prior therapy. Exclusion covered patients beginning nivolumab under 1 year post-ASCT.

Sequenced material: CD4+ T cells from blood, taken at baseline. The V call is TRBV7-9, the J call TRBJ1-5; the D gene is possibly TRBD1 (6 bases). This sequence originates from a human donor with classical Hodgkin lymphoma. The CDR3 nucleotides are TGTGCCAGCAGCCCGTCGTGGGACACTATCCAGCCCCAGCATTTT. Amino acid sequence: CASSPSWDTIQPQHF.